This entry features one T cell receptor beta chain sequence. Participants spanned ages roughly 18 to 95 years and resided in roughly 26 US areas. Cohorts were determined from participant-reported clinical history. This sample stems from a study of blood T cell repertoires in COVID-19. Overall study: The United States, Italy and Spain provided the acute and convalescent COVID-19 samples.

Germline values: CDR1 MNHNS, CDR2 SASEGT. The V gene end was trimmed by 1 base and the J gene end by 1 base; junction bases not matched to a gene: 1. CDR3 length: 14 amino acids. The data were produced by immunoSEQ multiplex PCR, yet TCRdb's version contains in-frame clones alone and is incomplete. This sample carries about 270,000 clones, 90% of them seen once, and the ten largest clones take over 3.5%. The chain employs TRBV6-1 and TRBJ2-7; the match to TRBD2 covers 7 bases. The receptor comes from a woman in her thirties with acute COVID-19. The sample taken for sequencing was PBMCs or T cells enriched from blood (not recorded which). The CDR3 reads CASSEGGGSYEQYF. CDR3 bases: TGTGCCAGCAGTGAAGGCGGGGGATCCTACGAGCAGTACTTC.